The 6 T cell receptor beta chains presented below share a single source sample, sequenced in a study of CD8 T cells in Susac syndrome. RNA amounts of about 0.5 to 1 ug underwent reverse transcription with random hexamers. TCRdb recomputed calls from the immunoSEQ multiplex PCR reads with MiXCR, one row per CDR3 protein. Of about 190,000 distinct CDR3 sequences in the sample, 95% are singletons; the top ten hold about 0.15%. The specimen sequenced was CD8+ T cells from PBMCs. These receptors originate from a human donor with Susac syndrome.

The chain has TRBV7-2 and TRBJ1-5; D unclear. The CDR3 runs 13 residues. V was pared by 5 bases and J by 5 bases, with 10 bases between. Germline V gene data show CDR1 as SGHTA and CDR2 as FQGNSA. The CDR3 region has the DNA TGTGCCAGCAGCGGCTACGGACATCAGCCCCAGCATTTT. The encoded protein is CASSGYGHQPQHF.

The chain carries TRBV12-3 or TRBV12-4 and TRBJ1-5, with D unresolved. V was cut by 3 bases and J by 4 bases, with 10 bases left in between. The CDR3 totals 14 residues. CDR3 coding DNA: TGTGCCAGCAGTTTTTACGAAGGGAATCAGCCCCAGCATTTT. The encoded protein is CASSFYEGNQPQHF.

The chain joins TRBV5-6 to TRBJ2-7; 7 nucleotides line up with TRBD1. The CDR3 spans 15 residues. Germline CDR1 reads SGHDT; CDR2 reads YYEEEE. J gave up 6 bases and V 0 bases, and 9 bases lay outside the gene matches. The CDR3 bases are TGTGCCAGCAGCTTGGTAGGGGGCGATCGCGGCGAGCAGTACTTC. Its translation is CASSLVGGDRGEQYF.

The chain links TRBV20-1 to TRBJ2-7, with D uncertain. Germline CDR1 reads DFQATT; CDR2 reads SNEGSKA (reference sequence). The V end was cut by 5 bases, the J end by 4 bases, with 12 bases between. The CDR3 consists of 12 residues. The chain's CDR3 is CSAGKDGYEQYF. CDR3 bases: TGCAGTGCTGGGAAGGACGGGTACGAGCAGTACTTC.

This clonotype was seen more than once but under ten times. The CDR3 protein is CASSRTSGGYEQYF. The CDR3 DNA is TGTGCCAGCAGTCGCACTAGCGGAGGCTACGAGCAGTACTTC. The chain links TRBV27 to TRBJ2-7; 8 bases are shared with TRBD2. The CDR3 contains 14 residues. Trimming took 5 bases from V and 3 from J; bases not matched to a gene: 6. Germline CDR1 is MNHEY and CDR2 is SMNVEV (reference sequence).

A word on this clonotype: Its ends do not fully match the called genes, so a read error is possible. This rearrangement joins TRBV20-1 to TRBJ1-6; D is uncertain. Per the germline V gene, CDR1 is DFQATT and CDR2 is SNEGSKA (reference sequence). The CDR3 has 9 residues. The CDR3 here is CSAYKGQAF. In DNA, the CDR3 is TGCAGTGCTTATAAGGGCCAGGCCTTT.